This T cell receptor (beta chain) originates from a study of T cell repertoires in cytomegalovirus infection. Looking at the study overall: An indication of both CMV infection and matching HLA type came from public TCR beta signatures. Findings and caveats of the study: Clonotypes of TCR beta that were HLA-C-restricted and CMV-specific dominated the ex vivo response. There were carriers of CMV plus the relevant HLA, and cumulative public TCR beta family frequency identified them.

A single record per CDR3 protein comes from TCRdb applying MiXCR to the reads. The sample yields 85,000 to 130,000 distinct CDR3 sequences, around a quarter seen once. This clonotype appeared a few times. The antigen is not known. There are 15 residues in the CDR3. V lost 5 bases, J lost 4 bases, and 8 bases stayed unmatched. In germline, CDR1 is MNHEY, CDR2 SVGEGT. The chain has TRBV6-2 or TRBV6-3 and TRBJ1-2; 9 nucleotides match TRBD1. This clonotype was sampled from a human donor in good health (CMV status not recorded). Some clones in this sample may be carry-over from other donors' samples. The sample consisted of CD8+ T cells from PBMCs. The CDR3: CASSPGQGIGYGYTF. The CDR3 bases are TGTGCCAGCAGTCCCGGACAGGGGATAGGCTATGGCTACACCTTC.